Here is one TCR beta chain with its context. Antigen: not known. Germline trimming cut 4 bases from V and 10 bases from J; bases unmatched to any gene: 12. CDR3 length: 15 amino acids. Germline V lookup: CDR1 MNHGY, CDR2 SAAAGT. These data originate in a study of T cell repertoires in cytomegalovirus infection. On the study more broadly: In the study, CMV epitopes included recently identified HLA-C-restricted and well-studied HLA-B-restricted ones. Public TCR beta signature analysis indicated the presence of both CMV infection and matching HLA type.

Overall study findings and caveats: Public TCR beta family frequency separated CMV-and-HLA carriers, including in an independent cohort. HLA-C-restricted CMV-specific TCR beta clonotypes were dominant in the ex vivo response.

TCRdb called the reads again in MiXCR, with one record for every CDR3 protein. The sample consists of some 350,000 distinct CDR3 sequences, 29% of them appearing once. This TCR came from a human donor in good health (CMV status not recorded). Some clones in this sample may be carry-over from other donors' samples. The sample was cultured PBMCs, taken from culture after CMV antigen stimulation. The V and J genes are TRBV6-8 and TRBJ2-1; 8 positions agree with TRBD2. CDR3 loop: CASSSFGTSRQEQFF. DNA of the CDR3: TGTGCCAGCAGTTCTTTCGGGACTAGTAGGCAAGAGCAGTTCTTC.